Listed below are T cell receptor beta chains from one sample, sequenced in a study of blood T cell repertoires in COVID-19. TCRdb keeps only in-frame clones here, not all; method: immunoSEQ multiplex PCR. This sample has about 270,000 clones, with approximately 91% found just once. The sequencing input was PBMCs or T cells enriched from blood (not recorded which). The receptor set was obtained from a woman in her twenties or thirties who had recovered from COVID-19. Both conserved end residues are part of each CDR3. The order of the fields is D gene, J gene, V gene, clone size, CDR3 protein, CDR3 DNA. D genes are given only for firm matches. Clone size is given for some rows only: seen once, a few or many times, or a class if the clone is expanded.

d_call: NA; j_call: TRBJ1-5; v_call: TRBV6-5; clone_size: NA; cdr3_aa: CASSRSQGNQPQHF; cdr3_nt: TGTGCCAGCAGCCGGAGTCAGGGTAATCAGCCCCAGCATTTT
d_call: NA; j_call: TRBJ1-3; v_call: TRBV13; clone_size: NA; cdr3_aa: CASSLGQFLSSGNTIYF; cdr3_nt: TGTGCCAGCAGCTTAGGACAGTTTTTGAGCTCTGGAAACACCATATATTTT
d_call: TRBD1; j_call: TRBJ2-7; v_call: TRBV9; clone_size: NA; cdr3_aa: CASSPDRGSYEQYF; cdr3_nt: TGTGCCAGCAGCCCGGACAGGGGGAGCTACGAGCAGTACTTC
d_call: NA; j_call: TRBJ1-2; v_call: TRBV7-3; clone_size: NA; cdr3_aa: CASSLFAEYGYTF; cdr3_nt: TGTGCCAGCAGCTTATTTGCGGAGTATGGCTACACCTTC
d_call: TRBD2; j_call: TRBJ2-1; v_call: TRBV4-1; clone_size: NA; cdr3_aa: CASSQLLAGGPHEQFF; cdr3_nt: TGCGCCAGCAGCCAACTCCTAGCGGGGGGGCCTCATGAGCAGTTCTTC
d_call: TRBD2; j_call: TRBJ2-1; v_call: TRBV2; clone_size: NA; cdr3_aa: CASRLGLAGERDWFF; cdr3_nt: TGTGCCAGTCGATTGGGACTAGCGGGAGAAAGAGATTGGTTCTTC
d_call: TRBD1; j_call: TRBJ1-2; v_call: TRBV19; clone_size: NA; cdr3_aa: CASSIDRDSLRGYTF; cdr3_nt: TGTGCCAGTAGTATAGATCGGGACAGCCTCCGGGGCTACACCTTC
d_call: NA; j_call: TRBJ2-5; v_call: TRBV11-2; clone_size: few; cdr3_aa: CASSPFQETQYF; cdr3_nt: TGTGCCAGCAGCCCTTTTCAAGAGACCCAGTACTTC
d_call: NA; j_call: TRBJ1-2; v_call: TRBV28; clone_size: NA; cdr3_aa: CASSLAYGYTF; cdr3_nt: TGTGCCAGCAGTTTAGCGTATGGCTACACCTTC
d_call: NA; j_call: TRBJ2-3; v_call: TRBV15; clone_size: few; cdr3_aa: CATSQDWKYTDTQYF; cdr3_nt: TGTGCCACCAGCCAAGACTGGAAATACACAGATACGCAGTATTTT
d_call: TRBD1; j_call: TRBJ1-6; v_call: TRBV4-1; clone_size: NA; cdr3_aa: CASSQPTGGNSPLHF; cdr3_nt: TGCGCCAGCAGCCAACCAACAGGGGGAAATTCACCCCTCCACTTT
d_call: NA; j_call: TRBJ1-4; v_call: TRBV4-3; clone_size: NA; cdr3_aa: CASSQGGRGEKLFF; cdr3_nt: TGCGCCAGCAGCCAAGGGGGGAGGGGTGAAAAACTGTTTTTT
d_call: TRBD2; j_call: TRBJ2-3; v_call: TRBV27; clone_size: NA; cdr3_aa: CASGTGTSGTDTQYF; cdr3_nt: TGTGCCAGCGGGACCGGGACTAGCGGCACAGATACGCAGTATTTT
d_call: TRBD2; j_call: TRBJ2-7; v_call: TRBV2; clone_size: NA; cdr3_aa: CASRTAGAGNYEQYF; cdr3_nt: TGTGCCAGCAGGACAGCGGGAGCCGGAAACTACGAGCAGTACTTC
d_call: NA; j_call: TRBJ1-3; v_call: TRBV30; clone_size: NA; cdr3_aa: CAWSVRGASGNTIYF; cdr3_nt: TGTGCCTGGAGTGTACGCGGGGCCTCTGGAAACACCATATATTTT
d_call: TRBD2; j_call: TRBJ2-5; v_call: TRBV4-2; clone_size: NA; cdr3_aa: CASSHPGTSGSGGAGETQYF; cdr3_nt: TGTGCCAGCAGCCATCCCGGGACTAGCGGGAGCGGAGGAGCTGGGGAGACCCAGTACTTC
d_call: TRBD1; j_call: TRBJ1-4; v_call: TRBV3-1/TRBV3-2; clone_size: few; cdr3_aa: CASSLGQGKKGLFF; cdr3_nt: TGTGCCAGCAGCCTGGGACAGGGTAAAAAAGGGCTGTTTTTT
d_call: TRBD1; j_call: TRBJ1-1; v_call: TRBV28; clone_size: NA; cdr3_aa: CASSLPGTGTTEAFF; cdr3_nt: TGTGCCAGCAGTTTACCCGGGACAGGGACTACTGAAGCTTTCTTT
d_call: TRBD1; j_call: TRBJ1-3; v_call: TRBV9; clone_size: NA; cdr3_aa: CASSVTGGGNTIYF; cdr3_nt: TGTGCCAGCAGCGTAACAGGGGGTGGAAACACCATATATTTT
d_call: NA; j_call: TRBJ2-7; v_call: TRBV9; clone_size: NA; cdr3_aa: CASSVAPTLFAGEQYF; cdr3_nt: TGTGCCAGCAGCGTAGCTCCGACTCTCTTTGCTGGGGAGCAGTACTTC
d_call: NA; j_call: TRBJ1-1; v_call: TRBV9; clone_size: NA; cdr3_aa: CASSVGAVKGTEAFF; cdr3_nt: TGTGCCAGCAGCGTGGGGGCGGTAAAAGGGACTGAAGCTTTCTTT
d_call: NA; j_call: TRBJ1-2; v_call: TRBV3-1/TRBV3-2; clone_size: NA; cdr3_aa: CASSRNNIGYTF; cdr3_nt: TGTGCCAGCAGCAGAAATAACATAGGCTACACCTTC
d_call: TRBD1; j_call: TRBJ2-7; v_call: TRBV13; clone_size: NA; cdr3_aa: CASSLGRGRLYEQYF; cdr3_nt: TGTGCCAGCAGCTTGGGCAGGGGGCGCCTTTACGAGCAGTACTTC
d_call: NA; j_call: TRBJ1-5; v_call: TRBV27; clone_size: NA; cdr3_aa: CASSLLGGNQPQHF; cdr3_nt: TGTGCCAGCAGTTTATTGGGGGGGAATCAGCCCCAGCATTTT
d_call: TRBD1; j_call: TRBJ1-4; v_call: TRBV28; clone_size: once; cdr3_aa: CASSLGDRRKGLFF; cdr3_nt: TGTGCCAGCAGCCTAGGGGACAGACGAAAAGGACTGTTTTTT
d_call: NA; j_call: TRBJ1-1; v_call: TRBV5-6; clone_size: NA; cdr3_aa: CASSFLSGVNTEAFF; cdr3_nt: TGTGCCAGCAGCTTCCTCTCGGGTGTGAACACTGAAGCTTTCTTT
d_call: TRBD1; j_call: TRBJ1-1; v_call: TRBV7-3; clone_size: NA; cdr3_aa: CASSKDTGEKNTEAFF; cdr3_nt: TGTGCCAGCAGCAAGGATACAGGGGAAAAGAACACTGAAGCTTTCTTT
d_call: NA; j_call: TRBJ1-4; v_call: TRBV15; clone_size: NA; cdr3_aa: CATSGLGDWEKLFF; cdr3_nt: TGTGCCACCAGCGGGTTAGGGGATTGGGAAAAACTGTTTTTT
d_call: NA; j_call: TRBJ1-2; v_call: TRBV27; clone_size: NA; cdr3_aa: CASSLTGFNGYTF; cdr3_nt: TGTGCCAGCAGTTTAACAGGGTTCAATGGCTACACCTTC
d_call: NA; j_call: TRBJ2-7; v_call: TRBV7-9; clone_size: NA; cdr3_aa: CASSPGGRVYEQYF; cdr3_nt: TGTGCCAGCAGCCCCGGCGGCAGGGTGTACGAGCAGTACTTC
d_call: TRBD1; j_call: TRBJ2-3; v_call: TRBV27; clone_size: NA; cdr3_aa: CASSSGTALLTDTQYF; cdr3_nt: TGTGCCAGCAGTTCCGGGACAGCCCTACTCACAGATACGCAGTATTTT
d_call: TRBD1; j_call: TRBJ2-1; v_call: TRBV19; clone_size: NA; cdr3_aa: CASIIWCGQGVSYNEQFF; cdr3_nt: TGTGCCAGTATAATCTGGTGTGGGCAGGGGGTTTCCTACAATGAGCAGTTCTTC
d_call: TRBD2; j_call: TRBJ2-3; v_call: TRBV20-1; clone_size: NA; cdr3_aa: CSAREGLAGSF; cdr3_nt: TGCAGTGCTAGAGAGGGACTAGCGGGTAGTTTT
d_call: NA; j_call: TRBJ1-1; v_call: TRBV7-9; clone_size: NA; cdr3_aa: CASSLLATRKAFF; cdr3_nt: TGTGCCAGCAGCTTACTTGCGACGAGGAAAGCTTTCTTT
d_call: NA; j_call: TRBJ2-7; v_call: TRBV6-5; clone_size: NA; cdr3_aa: CASPGTQPYEQYF; cdr3_nt: TGTGCCAGCCCCGGGACTCAACCCTACGAGCAGTACTTC
d_call: NA; j_call: TRBJ1-2; v_call: TRBV15; clone_size: NA; cdr3_aa: CATSREEGGYTF; cdr3_nt: TGTGCCACCAGCAGAGAGGAGGGTGGCTACACCTTC
d_call: NA; j_call: TRBJ2-3; v_call: TRBV7-2; clone_size: once; cdr3_aa: CASRIQGTRKTDTQYF; cdr3_nt: TGTGCCAGTCGAATACAGGGGACTAGAAAAACTGATACGCAGTATTTT
d_call: NA; j_call: TRBJ1-5; v_call: TRBV29-1; clone_size: NA; cdr3_aa: CSVLDGDHQPQHF; cdr3_nt: TGCAGCGTCCTTGACGGGGATCATCAGCCCCAGCATTTT
d_call: TRBD1; j_call: TRBJ1-1; v_call: TRBV18; clone_size: NA; cdr3_aa: CASSLKPGQGVGDTEAFF; cdr3_nt: TGTGCCAGCTCACTTAAACCGGGACAGGGGGTCGGAGACACTGAAGCTTTCTTT
d_call: TRBD2; j_call: TRBJ2-1; v_call: TRBV7-9; clone_size: NA; cdr3_aa: CASSRLLAGGQDEQFF; cdr3_nt: TGTGCCAGCAGCCGATTACTAGCGGGGGGTCAGGATGAGCAGTTCTTC
d_call: TRBD1; j_call: TRBJ2-7; v_call: TRBV7-2; clone_size: once; cdr3_aa: CASSWDRGDEQYF; cdr3_nt: TGTGCCAGCAGCTGGGACAGGGGCGACGAGCAGTACTTC
d_call: NA; j_call: TRBJ1-1; v_call: TRBV28; clone_size: NA; cdr3_aa: CASSQVSTEAFF; cdr3_nt: TGTGCCAGCAGTCAGGTTTCCACTGAAGCTTTCTTT
d_call: TRBD1; j_call: TRBJ1-5; v_call: TRBV19; clone_size: NA; cdr3_aa: CASSISTGDQPQHF; cdr3_nt: TGTGCCAGTAGTATATCCACAGGGGATCAGCCCCAGCATTTT
d_call: TRBD1; j_call: TRBJ2-1; v_call: TRBV7-7; clone_size: NA; cdr3_aa: CASSPDRSSYNEQFF; cdr3_nt: TGTGCTAGCAGCCCGGACAGGAGCTCCTACAATGAGCAGTTCTTC
d_call: NA; j_call: TRBJ1-3; v_call: TRBV27; clone_size: NA; cdr3_aa: CASSLREPHWSGNTIYF; cdr3_nt: TGTGCCAGCAGTTTAAGAGAGCCGCACTGGTCGGGAAACACCATATATTTT
d_call: TRBD1; j_call: TRBJ2-1; v_call: TRBV30; clone_size: NA; cdr3_aa: CAWIDRAGNNEQFF; cdr3_nt: TGTGCCTGGATCGACAGGGCGGGCAACAATGAGCAGTTCTTC
d_call: TRBD1; j_call: TRBJ2-3; v_call: TRBV3-1/TRBV3-2; clone_size: once; cdr3_aa: CASSPGTGGWTDTQYF; cdr3_nt: TGTGCCAGCAGTCCCGGGACAGGGGGTTGGACAGATACGCAGTATTTT
d_call: NA; j_call: TRBJ2-3; v_call: TRBV27; clone_size: NA; cdr3_aa: CASSSRDTQYF; cdr3_nt: TGTGCCAGCAGTTCTCGAGATACGCAGTATTTT
d_call: NA; j_call: TRBJ1-6; v_call: TRBV27; clone_size: NA; cdr3_aa: CASSLVSNSYNSPLHF; cdr3_nt: TGTGCCAGCAGTTTAGTTTCGAACTCTTATAATTCACCCCTCCACTTT
d_call: TRBD1; j_call: TRBJ2-5; v_call: TRBV27; clone_size: NA; cdr3_aa: CASRPRGTGTQYF; cdr3_nt: TGTGCCAGCAGACCCAGGGGGACCGGGACCCAGTACTTC
d_call: NA; j_call: TRBJ1-2; v_call: TRBV5-1; clone_size: NA; cdr3_aa: CASSLDYRALGYGYTF; cdr3_nt: TGCGCCAGCAGCTTGGATTACAGGGCCCTTGGCTATGGCTACACCTTC
d_call: NA; j_call: TRBJ2-7; v_call: TRBV7-9; clone_size: NA; cdr3_aa: CASTILEGGLYF; cdr3_nt: TGTGCCAGCACCATCCTTGAAGGGGGTCTGTACTTC
d_call: TRBD2; j_call: TRBJ2-1; v_call: TRBV18; clone_size: NA; cdr3_aa: CASSPLAGGTNNEQFF; cdr3_nt: TGTGCCAGCTCACCATTAGCGGGGGGGACTAACAATGAGCAGTTCTTC
d_call: NA; j_call: TRBJ2-5; v_call: TRBV7-3; clone_size: NA; cdr3_aa: CASSLSGQGETQYF; cdr3_nt: TGTGCCAGCAGCTTAAGTGGCCAGGGGGAGACCCAGTACTTC
d_call: NA; j_call: TRBJ1-1; v_call: TRBV5-1; clone_size: NA; cdr3_aa: CASSLYQGWNTEAFF; cdr3_nt: TGCGCCAGCAGCTTATATCAGGGCTGGAACACTGAAGCTTTCTTT